These T cell receptor beta chains were read from a single sample in a study of blood T cell repertoires in COVID-19. The repertoire was sequenced with immunoSEQ multiplex PCR; TCRdb's copy has only in-frame clones and lacks some. The sample holds more than 85,000 clones, more than 80% seen once. Sample: peripheral blood. Source of these receptors: a human donor in a cohort sampled during active COVID-19. CDR3s include the opening cysteine and the closing phenylalanine or tryptophan. D genes are given only for firm matches. Clone sizes are given selectively: once, few, many, or a class where the clone is expanded.

clone_size,v_call,d_call,j_call,cdr3_aa,cdr3_nt
NA,TRBV6-2/TRBV6-3,TRBD2,TRBJ2-1,CASSLPPKLAGANNEQFF,TGTGCCAGCAGTCTCCCCCCCAAACTAGCGGGCGCTAACAATGAGCAGTTCTTC
NA,TRBV7-2,TRBD1,TRBJ1-2,CASSLPPGQGFPGYTF,TGTGCCAGCAGCTTACCCCCCGGACAGGGTTTCCCCGGCTACACCTTC
NA,TRBV7-2,NA,TRBJ2-1,CASSLASGRGGYNEQFF,TGTGCCAGCAGCTTAGCCTCGGGACGAGGGGGATACAATGAGCAGTTCTTC
NA,TRBV6-5,NA,TRBJ2-7,CASTRSPTYEQYF,TGTGCCAGCACGAGATCACCCACCTACGAGCAGTACTTC
NA,TRBV9,TRBD2,TRBJ2-5,CASSVGTSGGAQETQYF,TGTGCCAGCAGCGTCGGGACTAGCGGGGGGGCGCAAGAGACCCAGTACTTC
few,TRBV2,TRBD1,TRBJ1-2,CASRTGSNYGYTF,TGTGCCAGCAGGACAGGGTCTAACTATGGCTACACCTTC
NA,TRBV18,TRBD1,TRBJ2-2,CASSPRQGARTGELFF,TGTGCCAGCTCACCCCGCCAGGGGGCGCGAACCGGGGAGCTGTTTTTT
few,TRBV18,TRBD1,TRBJ1-1,CASSPQGANTEAFF,TGTGCCAGCTCACCTCAGGGGGCGAACACTGAAGCTTTCTTT
NA,TRBV3-1/TRBV3-2,NA,TRBJ2-2,CASSHHYGPGEPGELFF,TGTGCCAGCAGCCACCATTATGGCCCAGGGGAACCCGGGGAGCTGTTTTTT
NA,TRBV25-1,TRBD1,TRBJ2-5,CAGKRGQPAEETQYF,TGTGCCGGGAAAAGGGGGCAGCCTGCCGAAGAGACCCAGTACTTC
NA,TRBV11-2,NA,TRBJ1-2,CASSLEGVPNYGYTF,TGTGCCAGCAGCTTAGAAGGGGTTCCTAACTATGGCTACACCTTC
NA,TRBV7-8,NA,TRBJ2-5,CASSLVPRETQYF,TGTGCCAGCAGCTTAGTACCCCGGGAGACCCAGTACTTC
NA,TRBV6-6,NA,TRBJ1-6,CASSYSQGNSPLHF,TGTGCCAGCAGTTACTCTCAGGGGAATTCACCCCTCCACTTT
NA,TRBV4-2,NA,TRBJ1-3,CASSSTVSGNTIYF,TGTGCCAGCAGTTCGACTGTTTCTGGAAACACCATATATTTT
NA,TRBV4-3,NA,TRBJ2-6,CASSQDLPGAFSGANVLTF,TGCGCCAGCAGCCAAGATCTGCCAGGGGCCTTTTCTGGGGCCAACGTCCTGACTTTC
NA,TRBV5-1,NA,TRBJ1-2,CASSLTGFGYTF,TGCGCCAGCAGCTTGACAGGGTTCGGCTACACCTTC
NA,TRBV6-1,NA,TRBJ2-2,CASSERQGILNTGELFF,TGTGCCAGCAGTGAAAGGCAGGGGATTCTGAACACCGGGGAGCTGTTTTTT
few,TRBV30,NA,TRBJ1-6,CAWTSSYNSPLHF,TGTGCCTGGACTAGCTCCTATAATTCACCCCTCCACTTT
NA,TRBV4-2,TRBD2,TRBJ2-7,CASSLRTSGENYYEQYF,TGTGCCAGCAGCCTTCGGACTAGCGGGGAAAACTACTACGAGCAGTACTTC
NA,TRBV19,TRBD1,TRBJ1-2,CASSTDRGYYGYTF,TGTGCCAGTAGTACGGACAGGGGATACTATGGCTACACCTTC
NA,TRBV28,TRBD1,TRBJ1-4,CASSSAGQGGNEKLFF,TGTGCCAGCAGTTCTGCCGGACAGGGAGGTAATGAAAAACTGTTTTTT
NA,TRBV4-1,NA,TRBJ2-6,CASSYIDSSGANVLTF,TGCGCCAGCAGCTACATAGACAGTTCTGGGGCCAACGTCCTGACTTTC
NA,TRBV5-1,TRBD2,TRBJ2-1,CASSLTSGGMHEQFF,TGCGCCAGCAGCTTGACTAGCGGGGGTATGCATGAGCAGTTCTTC
NA,TRBV5-1,TRBD1,TRBJ2-7,CASSSGRGTGSYEQYF,TGCGCCAGCAGCTCAGGAAGGGGGACAGGGTCCTACGAGCAGTACTTC
NA,TRBV6-1,NA,TRBJ1-1,CASSEIPGNTEAFF,TGTGCCAGCAGTGAAATCCCCGGGAACACTGAAGCTTTCTTT
NA,TRBV19,TRBD1,TRBJ1-2,CASSSRDRGWYGYTF,TGTGCCAGTAGTAGCCGGGACAGGGGATGGTATGGCTACACCTTC
NA,TRBV3-1/TRBV3-2,TRBD1,TRBJ2-2,CASSLQGVRELFF,TGTGCCAGCAGCCTCCAGGGGGTCAGGGAGCTGTTTTTT
NA,TRBV18,NA,TRBJ1-1,CASSVQGLITEAFF,TGTGCCAGCTCAGTTCAGGGGTTGATCACTGAAGCTTTCTTT